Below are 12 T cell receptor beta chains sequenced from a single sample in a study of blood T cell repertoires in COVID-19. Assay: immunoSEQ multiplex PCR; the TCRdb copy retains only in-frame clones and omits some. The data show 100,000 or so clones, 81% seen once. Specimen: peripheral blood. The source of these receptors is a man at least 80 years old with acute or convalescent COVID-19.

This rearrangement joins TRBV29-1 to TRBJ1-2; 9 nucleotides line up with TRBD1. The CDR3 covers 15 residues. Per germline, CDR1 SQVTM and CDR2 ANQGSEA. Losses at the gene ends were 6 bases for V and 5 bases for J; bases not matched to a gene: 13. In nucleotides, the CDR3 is TGCAGCGTAGATAGGCGGGGACAGGGTACTTATGGCTACACCTTC. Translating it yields CSVDRRGQGTYGYTF. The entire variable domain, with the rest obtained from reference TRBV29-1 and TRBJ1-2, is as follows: SAVISQKPSRDICQRGTSLTIQCQVDSQVTMMFWYRQQPGQSLTLIATANQGSEATYESGFVIDKFPISRPNLTFSTLTVSNMSPEDSSIYLCSVDRRGQGTYGYTFGSGTRLTVV.

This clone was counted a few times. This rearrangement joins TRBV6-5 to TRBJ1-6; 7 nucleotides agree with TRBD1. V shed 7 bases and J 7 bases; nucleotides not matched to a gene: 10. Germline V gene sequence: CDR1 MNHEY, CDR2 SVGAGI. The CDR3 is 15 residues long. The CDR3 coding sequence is TGTGCCAGCATCAAGAAATGGGACAGCAATTCACCCCTCCACTTT. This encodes CASIKKWDSNSPLHF.

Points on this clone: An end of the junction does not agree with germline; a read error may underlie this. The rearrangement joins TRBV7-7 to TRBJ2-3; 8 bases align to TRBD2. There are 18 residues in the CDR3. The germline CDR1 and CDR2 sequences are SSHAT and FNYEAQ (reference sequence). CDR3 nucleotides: TGTGCTAGCAGCTTAGGGGGGACCAGCGGGAGCTCCACAGATACGCAGTATTTT. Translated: CASSLGGTSGSSTDTQYF. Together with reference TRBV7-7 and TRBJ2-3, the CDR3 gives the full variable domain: GAGVSQSPRYKVTKRGQDVTLRCDPISSHATLYWYQQALGQGPEFLTYFNYEAQPDKSGLPSDRFSAERPEGSISTLTIQRTEQRDSAMYRCASSLGGTSGSSTDTQYFGPGTRLTVL.

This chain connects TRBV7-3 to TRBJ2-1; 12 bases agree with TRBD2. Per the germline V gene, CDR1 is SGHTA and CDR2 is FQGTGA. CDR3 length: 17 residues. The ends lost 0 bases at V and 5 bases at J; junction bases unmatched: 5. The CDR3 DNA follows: TGTGCCAGCAGCTTAACCGCGGCTAGCGGGAGGGACAATGAGCAGTTCTTC. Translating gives CASSLTAASGRDNEQFF.

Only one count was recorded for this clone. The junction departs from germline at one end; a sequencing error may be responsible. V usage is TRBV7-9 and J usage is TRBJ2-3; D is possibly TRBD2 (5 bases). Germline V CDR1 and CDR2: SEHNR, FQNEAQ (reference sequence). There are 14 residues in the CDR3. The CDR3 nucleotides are TGTGCCAGCAGCTTAGCGGTGGACTCGGCCGACCTAGCTTTT. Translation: CASSLAVDSADLAF.

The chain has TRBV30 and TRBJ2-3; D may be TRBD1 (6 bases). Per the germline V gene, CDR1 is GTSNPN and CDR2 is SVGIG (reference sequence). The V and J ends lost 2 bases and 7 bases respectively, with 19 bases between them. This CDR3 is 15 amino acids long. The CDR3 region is CAWSRPGGLGNTQYF. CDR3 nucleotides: TGTGCCTGGAGTAGACCTGGGGGCTTGGGGAATACGCAGTATTTT.

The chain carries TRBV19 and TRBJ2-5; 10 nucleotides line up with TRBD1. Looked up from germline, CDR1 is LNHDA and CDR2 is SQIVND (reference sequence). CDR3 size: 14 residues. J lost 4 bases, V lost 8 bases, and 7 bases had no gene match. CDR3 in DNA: TGTGCCAGTGGAGACAGGGGGCGAGGAGAGACCCAGTACTTC. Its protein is CASGDRGRGETQYF.

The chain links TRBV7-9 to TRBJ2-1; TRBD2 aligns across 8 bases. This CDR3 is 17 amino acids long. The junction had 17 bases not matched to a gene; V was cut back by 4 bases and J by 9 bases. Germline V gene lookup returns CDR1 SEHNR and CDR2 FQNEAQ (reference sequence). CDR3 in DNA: TGTGCCAGCAGCTGGGCCCGAGGTAGCGGGATACGGGGTGAGCAGTTCTTC. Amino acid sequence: CASSWARGSGIRGEQFF.

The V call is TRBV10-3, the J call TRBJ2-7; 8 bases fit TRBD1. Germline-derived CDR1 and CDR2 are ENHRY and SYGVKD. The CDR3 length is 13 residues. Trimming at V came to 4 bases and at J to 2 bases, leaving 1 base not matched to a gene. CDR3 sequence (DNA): TGTGCCATCAGTGGACAGGGGACCTACGAGCAGTACTTC. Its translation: CAISGQGTYEQYF.

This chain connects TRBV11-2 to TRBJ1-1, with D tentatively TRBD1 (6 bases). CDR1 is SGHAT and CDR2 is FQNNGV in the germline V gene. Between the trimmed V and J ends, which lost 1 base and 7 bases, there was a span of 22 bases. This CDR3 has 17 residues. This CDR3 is CASSLGRKQGSGYEAFF. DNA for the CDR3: TGTGCCAGCAGCTTAGGAAGGAAACAGGGTTCGGGATATGAAGCTTTCTTT. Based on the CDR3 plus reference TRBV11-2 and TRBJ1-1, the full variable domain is EAGVAQSPRYKIIEKRQSVAFWCNPISGHATLYWYQQILGQGPKLLIQFQNNGVVDDSQLPKDRFSAERLKGVDSTLKIQPAKLEDSAVYLCASSLGRKQGSGYEAFFGQGTRLTVV.

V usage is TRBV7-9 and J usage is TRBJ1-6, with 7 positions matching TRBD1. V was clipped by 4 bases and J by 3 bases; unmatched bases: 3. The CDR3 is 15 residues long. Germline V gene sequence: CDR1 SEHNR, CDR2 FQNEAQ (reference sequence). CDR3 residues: CASSSRDSYNSPLHF. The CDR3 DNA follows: TGTGCCAGCAGCTCCCGGGACAGCTATAATTCACCCCTCCACTTT.

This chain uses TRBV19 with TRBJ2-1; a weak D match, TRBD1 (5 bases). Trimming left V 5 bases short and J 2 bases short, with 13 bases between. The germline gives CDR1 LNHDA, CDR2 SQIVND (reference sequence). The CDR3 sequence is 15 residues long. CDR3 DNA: TGTGCCAGTAGTCTGGACACCGCAACCTACAATGAGCAGTTCTTC. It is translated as CASSLDTATYNEQFF.